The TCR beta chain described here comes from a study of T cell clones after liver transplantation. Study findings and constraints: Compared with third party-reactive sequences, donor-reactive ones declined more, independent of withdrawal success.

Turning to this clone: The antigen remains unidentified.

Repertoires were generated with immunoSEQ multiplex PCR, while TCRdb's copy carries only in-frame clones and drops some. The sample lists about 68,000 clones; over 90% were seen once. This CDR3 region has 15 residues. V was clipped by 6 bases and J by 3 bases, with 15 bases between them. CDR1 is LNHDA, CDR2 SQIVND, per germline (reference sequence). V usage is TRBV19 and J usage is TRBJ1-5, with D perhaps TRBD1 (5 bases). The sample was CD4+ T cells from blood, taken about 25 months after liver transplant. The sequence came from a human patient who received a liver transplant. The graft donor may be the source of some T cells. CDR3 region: CASSERRGPNQPQHF. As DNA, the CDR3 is TGTGCCAGTAGCGAAAGGAGGGGTCCCAATCAGCCCCAGCATTTT.